This passage covers 12 T cell receptor beta chains from one sample sequenced in a study of cytomegalovirus exposure and HLA in healthy donors. The primer mix had 60 Vbeta and 13 Jbeta primers. Using immunoSEQ multiplex PCR, the repertoire was profiled, and TCRdb retains in-frame clones only, with some absent. The sample holds around 150,000 clones; approximately 85% are singletons and the top ten take about 9.3%. The sequenced sample was PBMCs. These receptor sequences come from a man aged 18 to 35 in good health and CMV-seropositive.

This sequence joins TRBV27 and TRBJ2-7; 7 positions agree with TRBD1. The germline CDR1 and CDR2 sequences are MNHEY and SMNVEV (reference sequence). J gave up 2 bases and V 2 bases, and 6 bases lay outside the gene matches. The CDR3 is 15 residues long. In nucleotides, the CDR3 is TGTGCCAGCAGTTTAAACGGACAGGCAACCTACGAGCAGTACTTC. This gives the protein CASSLNGQATYEQYF.

This chain joins TRBV5-5 and TRBJ1-2; 9 nucleotides match TRBD1. Germline V gene lookup returns CDR1 SGHKS and CDR2 YYEKEE (reference sequence). The CDR3 sequence is 15 residues long. V shed 5 bases and J 5 bases; nucleotides not matched to a gene: 10. For the CDR3, the DNA is TGTGCCAGCAGAACCGGGACAGGGTTTCTTTATGGCTACACCTTC. Encoded protein: CASRTGTGFLYGYTF.

The chain links TRBV6-5 to TRBJ2-1; 15 bases agree with TRBD2. This CDR3 contains 16 residues. CDR1 MNHEY and CDR2 SVGAGI come from the germline V gene. The V gene end was trimmed by 0 bases and the J gene end by 7 bases; junction bases not matched to a gene: 1. CDR3: CASSYSGLAGGNEQFF. The CDR3 bases are TGTGCCAGCAGTTACTCCGGACTAGCGGGGGGGAATGAGCAGTTCTTC.

The genes are TRBV6-1 and TRBJ2-3; TRBD2 agrees at 11 bases. CDR1 and CDR2 (germline): MNHNS, SASEGT. The CDR3 is made up of 14 amino acids. With V trimmed by 6 bases and J by 5 bases, 4 bases remained unmatched. CDR3 nucleotides: TGTGCCAGCAGCTGGACTAGCGGGCAAGATACGCAGTATTTT. Its translation: CASSWTSGQDTQYF.

The gene calls are TRBV11-2 and TRBJ1-4, with 9 bases fitting TRBD1. CDR3 length equals 18 residues. V shed 4 bases and J 8 bases; nucleotides not matched to a gene: 17. Germline lookup yields CDR1 SGHAT and CDR2 FQNNGV. CDR3 loop: CASSSWTGAAMGGEKLFF. The CDR3 nucleotides are TGTGCCAGCAGCTCATGGACAGGGGCCGCCATGGGGGGGGAAAAACTGTTTTTT.

This chain links TRBV5-1 with TRBJ2-7, with 8 nucleotides matching TRBD1. The ends lost 0 bases at V and 6 bases at J; junction bases unmatched: 5. This CDR3 contains 14 residues. Germline values: CDR1 SGHRS, CDR2 YFSETQ. CDR3 loop: CASSLDQGAREQYF. Written as DNA, the CDR3 is TGCGCCAGCAGCTTGGACCAGGGGGCGCGCGAGCAGTACTTC.

This clone was detected once. This chain links TRBV11-2 with TRBJ2-3, with 9 nucleotides matching TRBD1. J gave up 3 bases and V 4 bases, and 5 bases lay outside the gene matches. This CDR3 contains 15 residues. Per the germline V gene, CDR1 is SGHAT and CDR2 is FQNNGV. CDR3: CASSSYRGRTDTQYF. CDR3 nucleotide sequence: TGTGCCAGCAGCTCCTACAGGGGGCGGACAGATACGCAGTATTTT.

The V gene is TRBV19, the J gene TRBJ1-2; 8 positions match TRBD1. This CDR3 comprises 14 residues. CDR1 and CDR2 from the germline V gene are LNHDA and SQIVND (reference sequence). J was trimmed by 9 bases and V by 0 bases; bases with no gene match: 6. The CDR3 bases are TGTGCCAGTAGTATAGACCGGACAGGGAGGAGCTACACCTTC. Amino acid sequence: CASSIDRTGRSYTF.

This clone came up once. The junction and the germline gene differ at one end; a read error may be behind it. The identical CDR3 is also encoded by other nucleotide sequences in the sample. The gene calls are TRBV11-2 and TRBJ1-6; no clear D gene. CDR1 is SGHAT and CDR2 is FQNNGV in the germline V gene. The CDR3 loop spans 13 amino acids. CDR3 residues: CASSSVGVSPLHF. The CDR3 bases are TGTGCTAGCAGTTCCGTCGGGGTGTCACCCCTCCACTTT. Full variable domain (rest looked up from reference TRBV11-2 and TRBJ1-6): EAGVAQSPRYKIIEKRQSVAFWCNPISGHATLYWYQQILGQGPKLLIQFQNNGVVDDSQLPKDRFSAERLKGVDSTLKIQPAKLEDSAVYLCASSSVGVSPLHFGNGTRLTVT.

This rearrangement joins TRBV7-9 to TRBJ2-2; TRBD1 is a possible D gene (6 bases). The length of the CDR3 is 13 residues. V lost 10 bases and J 6 bases, leaving 15 bases between the germline ends. CDR1 is SEHNR, CDR2 FQNEAQ, per germline (reference sequence). The CDR3: CAIEQGVPGELFF. In DNA form, the CDR3 reads TGTGCCATTGAACAGGGTGTGCCCGGGGAGCTGTTTTTT.

The V gene is TRBV7-4, the J gene TRBJ2-1; D possibly corresponds to TRBD1 (5 bases). The CDR3 extends over 16 amino acids. V lost 5 bases, J lost 0 bases, and 14 bases lay in between. CDR1 and CDR2 from the germline V gene are SGHVT and SQSDAQ. CDR3 bases: TGTGCCAGCAGCCAGGCCCAGGGCTTCTCCTACAATGAGCAGTTCTTC. It codes for CASSQAQGFSYNEQFF.

The V gene is TRBV7-9, the J gene TRBJ2-5; 8 bases are shared with TRBD2. The junction had 3 bases not matched to a gene; V was cut back by 5 bases and J by 4 bases. The CDR3 contains 13 residues. Germline CDR1 SEHNR, CDR2 FQNEAQ (reference sequence). Here the CDR3 DNA reads TGTGCCAGCAGCCAAACTAGCGGAGAGACCCAGTACTTC. Translation: CASSQTSGETQYF.